The clone carrying this T cell receptor beta chain was recorded a few times. This sample is drawn from a study of blood T cell repertoires in COVID-19. Turning to the study itself: T cells, B-cell-depleted T cells, or PBMCs supplied cDNA or gDNA.

Germline V gene data show CDR1 as MNHNS and CDR2 as SASEGT. The CDR3 is 15 residues long. Trimming pared 2 bases from V and 10 bases from J, leaving 15 bases between. Under the authors' procedure: The authors estimated nucleated cell counts from reference gene primer amplification. The table came from immunoSEQ multiplex PCR; TCRdb's copy has only in-frame clones and leaves some out. The V and J calls and clone size are taken from that table; D and trimming were inferred from the DNA. Among some 120,000 clones listed, about 92% were seen once. Sequencing was done on a sample of peripheral blood. This sequence originates from a man between 50 and 59 years old with active COVID-19. V gene TRBV6-1 combines with J gene TRBJ1-6; possible D gene TRBD1, 5 bases. The CDR3 sequence is CASSETSGLYSPLHF. As DNA, the CDR3 is TGTGCCAGCAGTGAAACCTCAGGGTTATACTCACCCCTCCACTTT.